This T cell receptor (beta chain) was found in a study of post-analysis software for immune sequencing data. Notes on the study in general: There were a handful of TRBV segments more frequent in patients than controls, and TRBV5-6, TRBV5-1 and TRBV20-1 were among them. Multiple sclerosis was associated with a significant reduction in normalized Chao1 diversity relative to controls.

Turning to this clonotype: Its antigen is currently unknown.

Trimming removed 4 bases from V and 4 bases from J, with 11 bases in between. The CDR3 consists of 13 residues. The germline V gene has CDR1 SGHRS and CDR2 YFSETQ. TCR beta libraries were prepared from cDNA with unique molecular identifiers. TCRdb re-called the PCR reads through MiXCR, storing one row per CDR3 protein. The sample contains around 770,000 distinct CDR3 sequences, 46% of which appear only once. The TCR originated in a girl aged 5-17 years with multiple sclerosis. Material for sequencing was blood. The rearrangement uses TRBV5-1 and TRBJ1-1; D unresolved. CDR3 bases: TGCGCCAGCAGCCCACCGAGTGGCACTGAAGCTTTCTTT. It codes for CASSPPSGTEAFF.